Shown below are 13 T cell receptor beta chains from a single sample sequenced in a study of blood T cell repertoires in COVID-19. The table came from immunoSEQ multiplex PCR; TCRdb's copy has only in-frame clones and leaves some out. The sample yields about 300,000 clones, roughly 91% seen once. The sequenced sample was peripheral blood. The receptors come from a woman between 25 and 40 years old with COVID-19, enrolled during active disease.

J is TRBJ1-5 and V is TRBV19; 10 nucleotides line up with TRBD1. Germline V CDR1 and CDR2: LNHDA, SQIVND (reference sequence). V shed 3 bases, J shed 4 bases, and the junction held 24 bases outside the gene matches. The CDR3 extends over 22 amino acids. The CDR3 loop reads CASSIWDRGRGGRLLANQPQHF. Written as DNA, the CDR3 is TGTGCCAGTAGTATTTGGGACAGGGGAAGAGGAGGTCGCTTATTAGCAAATCAGCCCCAGCATTTT.

The rearrangement uses TRBV7-2 and TRBJ2-5, with 9 nucleotides matching TRBD2. The germline V gene encodes CDR1 SGHTA and CDR2 FQGNSA. V lost 5 bases and J lost 9; bases outside the gene matches: 16. The CDR3 extends over 16 amino acids. The CDR3: CASSARYSSGGPAQYF. The CDR3 region has the DNA TGTGCCAGCAGCGCCCGGTATAGTAGCGGGGGTCCAGCCCAGTACTTC.

V is TRBV12-3 or TRBV12-4 and J is TRBJ1-6; D is uncertain. CDR3 length: 12 amino acids. With 2 bases removed from V and 9 bases from J, the gap between germline ends came to 5 bases. The DNA for the CDR3 is TGTGCCAGCAGTTTAAGCGGTTCACCCCTCCACTTT. Protein sequence: CASSLSGSPLHF.

The chain employs TRBV11-3 and TRBJ2-7, with 10 bases that match TRBD1. The length of the CDR3 is 15 residues. Looked up from germline, CDR1 is SGHNT and CDR2 is YENEEA. The V and J ends lost 3 bases and 2 bases, in that order; junction bases with no gene match: 4. The CDR3 sequence: CASSLVGTGAYEQYF. In DNA form, the CDR3 reads TGTGCCAGCAGCTTGGTTGGGACAGGGGCCTACGAGCAGTACTTC.

V is TRBV24-1 and J is TRBJ2-1, with D maybe TRBD2 (6 bases). The CDR3 has 15 residues. V was trimmed by 5 bases and J by 2 bases, leaving 12 bases between them. Germline V gene sequence: CDR1 KGHDR, CDR2 SFDVKD. The DNA for the CDR3 is TGTGCCACCAGTGTGGAGGGACCTCCCTACAATGAGCAGTTCTTC. Residues: CATSVEGPPYNEQFF.

This clone is a singleton in its sample. The chain couples TRBV3-1 (or the pseudogene TRBV3-2) to TRBJ1-3; D is uncertain. CDR3 size: 14 residues. Germline V CDR1 and CDR2: LGHDT, YNNKEL (reference sequence). V dropped 2 bases and J dropped 3 bases, with 8 bases sitting between them. CDR3 amino acids: CASSQQVLGNTIYF. The CDR3 DNA follows: TGTGCCAGCAGCCAACAGGTTCTTGGAAACACCATATATTTT.

The chain uses TRBV7-2 and TRBJ2-3; D gene ambiguous. CDR1 SGHTA and CDR2 FQGNSA come from the germline V gene. The V and J ends lost 1 base and 3 bases respectively, with 11 bases between them. The CDR3 sequence is 15 residues long. CDR3 loop: CASSLGPAVTDTQYF. The CDR3 region has the DNA TGTGCCAGCAGCTTAGGACCCGCGGTGACAGATACGCAGTATTTT.

The chain combines TRBV6-5 with TRBJ1-3; TRBD1 matches 9 bases. Germline values: CDR1 MNHEY, CDR2 SVGAGI. V was clipped by 2 bases and J by 3 bases; unmatched bases: 2. The CDR3 contains 15 residues. The CDR3 region is CASSYLGQGGNTIYF. Written as DNA, the CDR3 is TGTGCCAGCAGTTACCTGGGACAGGGTGGAAACACCATATATTTT.

The rearrangement links TRBV6-5 to TRBJ2-1; 12 bases are shared with TRBD2. CDR1 and CDR2 from the germline V gene are MNHEY and SVGAGI. Germline trimming cut 6 bases from V and 10 bases from J; bases unmatched to any gene: 7. The CDR3 spans 14 residues. CDR3 DNA sequence: TGTGCCAGCAGCGGACTAGCGGGGACTGGGGAGCAGTTCTTC. This encodes CASSGLAGTGEQFF.

The chain links TRBV18 to TRBJ2-1, with 10 positions matching TRBD1. There are 17 residues in the CDR3. V was pared by 3 bases and J by 5 bases, with 10 bases of the junction left unmatched. In germline, CDR1 is KGHSH, CDR2 LQKENI. As DNA, the CDR3 is TGTGCCAGCTCACCGGCCGCAGGGACAGGGGTCCACAATGAGCAGTTCTTC. Translation: CASSPAAGTGVHNEQFF.

The rearrangement uses TRBV5-1 and TRBJ1-2; maybe TRBD1 (6 bases). CDR1 and CDR2 (germline): SGHRS, YFSETQ. The CDR3 is 16 amino acids. V was cut by 3 bases and J by 5 bases, with 20 bases left in between. The CDR3 loop reads CASSSVTGLPSYGYTF. The CDR3 DNA reads as TGCGCCAGCAGCTCCGTTACAGGGCTGCCCTCATATGGCTACACCTTC. Complete variable domain (other parts from reference TRBV5-1 and TRBJ1-2): KAGVTQTPRYLIKTRGQQVTLSCSPISGHRSVSWYQQTPGQGLQFLFEYFSETQRNKGNFPGRFSGRQFSNSRSEMNVSTLELGDSALYLCASSSVTGLPSYGYTFGSGTRLTVV.

The chain links TRBV19 to TRBJ1-4; tentatively, D is TRBD1 (5 bases). The CDR3 consists of 15 residues. V was pared by 6 bases and J by 8 bases, with 19 bases between. Germline values: CDR1 LNHDA, CDR2 SQIVND (reference sequence). CDR3 loop: CASRQPGGGAEKLFF. For the CDR3, the DNA is TGTGCCAGTAGACAACCGGGCGGGGGAGCGGAAAAACTGTTTTTT.

The chain employs TRBV19 and TRBJ1-2; the match to TRBD1 covers 10 bases. The CDR3 has 15 residues. Germline CDR1 reads LNHDA; CDR2 reads SQIVND (reference sequence). Trimming removed 3 bases from V and 4 bases from J; junction bases left unmatched: 5. The CDR3 is CASSIYRTGGYGYTF. In nucleotides, the CDR3 is TGTGCCAGTAGTATCTATAGGACAGGGGGCTATGGCTACACCTTC.